This is a list of T cell receptor beta chains from one sample in a study of early T cells in non-severe SARS-CoV-2 infection. TCRdb called the 5' RACE reads again in MiXCR, with one record for every CDR3 protein. The sample carries 25,000 to 35,000 distinct CDR3 sequences, just under 3% recorded once. The specimen sequenced was whole blood. These receptors were collected from an adult who was a healthcare worker with PCR-confirmed SARS-CoV-2 infection or an uninfected control (not recorded which). CDR3s include the opening cysteine and the closing phenylalanine or tryptophan. D genes are given only for firm matches. Expanded clones are given a class, and other clones once, few, many or no size at all.

>NA|many|TRBV6-1|15|TRBJ2-3
CASSEAGVGTDTQYF
TGTGCCAGCAGTGAAGCGGGGGTAGGGACAGATACGCAGTATTTT
>NA|medium-sized|TRBV5-1|15|TRBJ1-1
CASSLDAGEVTEAFF
TGCGCCAGCAGCTTGGATGCGGGTGAGGTCACTGAAGCTTTCTTT
>NA|many|TRBV5-1|16|TRBJ2-5
CASSSDVGVLWETQYF
TGCGCCAGCAGCTCGGACGTCGGGGTCCTATGGGAGACCCAGTACTTC
>NA|many|TRBV12-3/TRBV12-4|15|TRBJ2-2
CASTQQGRGTGELFF
TGTGCCAGCACTCAACAGGGTCGCGGCACCGGGGAGCTGTTTTTT
>NA|many|TRBV15|18|TRBJ1-4
CATSRGPGQTATNEKLFF
TGTGCCACCAGCAGAGGGCCGGGACAAACGGCAACTAATGAAAAACTGTTTTTT
>NA|many|TRBV5-1|13|TRBJ1-4
CASSLRRDEKLFF
TGCGCCAGCAGCTTGAGGAGGGACGAAAAACTGTTTTTT
>TRBD1|few|TRBV5-1|14|TRBJ2-5
CASSRTGAQETQYF
TGCGCCAGCAGCCGAACAGGGGCGCAAGAGACCCAGTACTTC
>NA|many|TRBV5-1|15|TRBJ1-1
CASSLGARANTEAFF
TGCGCCAGCAGCTTGGGGGCCAGGGCGAACACTGAAGCTTTCTTT
>TRBD1|many|TRBV20-1|15|TRBJ2-1
CSASGGTGTGNEQFF
TGCAGTGCTAGCGGAGGGACAGGGACGGGGAATGAGCAGTTCTTC
>NA|many|TRBV29-1|13|TRBJ2-5
CSVDEPYQETQYF
TGCAGCGTTGACGAGCCGTACCAAGAGACCCAGTACTTC
>TRBD1|many|TRBV5-7|15|TRBJ2-2
CASSMTGDNTGELFF
TGTGCCAGCAGCATGACAGGGGATAACACCGGGGAGCTGTTTTTT
>NA|NA|TRBV5-6|16|TRBJ2-3
CASSLPSGVITDTQYF
TGTGCCAGCAGCCTTCCATCCGGGGTCATCACAGATACGCAGTATTTT
>NA|many|TRBV10-1|14|TRBJ1-1
CASSEGQVGTEAFF
TGCGCCAGCAGTGAGGGGCAGGTTGGCACTGAAGCTTTCTTT
>NA|many|TRBV29-1|13|TRBJ1-1
CSDNLDQNTEAFF
TGCAGCGACAACCTCGACCAAAACACTGAAGCTTTCTTT
>TRBD1|many|TRBV25-1|15|TRBJ1-2
CASSDLATGSQGYTF
TGTGCCAGCAGTGATTTGGCGACAGGGTCTCAGGGCTACACCTTC
>TRBD1|many|TRBV20-1|15|TRBJ2-1
CSAKLGQRSYNEQFF
TGCAGTGCAAAACTGGGACAGCGCTCCTACAATGAGCAGTTCTTC
>NA|many|TRBV7-2|14|TRBJ2-2
CASGVPARSGELFF
TGTGCCAGCGGAGTACCCGCGCGGAGCGGGGAGCTGTTTTTT
>TRBD1|medium-sized|TRBV11-2|15|TRBJ1-3
CASSAGQGRGNTIYF
TGTGCCAGCAGCGCGGGACAGGGGCGAGGAAACACCATATATTTT
>TRBD1|many|TRBV6-1|14|TRBJ1-1
CASSVDRVGTEAFF
TGTGCCAGCAGTGTGGACAGGGTAGGGACTGAAGCTTTCTTT
>NA|many|TRBV7-9|12|TRBJ1-1
CASSLGETEAFF
TGTGCCAGCAGCTTAGGGGAGACTGAAGCTTTCTTT
>NA|medium-sized|TRBV9|15|TRBJ1-2
CASSVDGGRGYGYTF
TGTGCCAGCAGCGTAGATGGAGGCAGGGGCTATGGCTACACCTTC
>TRBD2|NA|TRBV29-1|14|TRBJ2-2
CSVAGGRHTGELFF
TGCAGCGTAGCGGGGGGCCGCCACACCGGGGAGCTGTTTTTT
>NA|many|TRBV14|14|TRBJ1-1
CASSQDDLNTEAFF
TGTGCCAGCAGCCAAGATGACTTGAACACTGAAGCTTTCTTT
>TRBD2|many|TRBV19|15|TRBJ2-5
CASRNSGGSTETQYF
TGTGCCAGTAGGAATAGCGGGGGTTCCACGGAGACCCAGTACTTC
>NA|many|TRBV30|13|TRBJ1-3
CAWSQDIGNTIYF
TGTGCCTGGAGTCAGGACATCGGAAACACCATATATTTT
>NA|many|TRBV12-2|16|TRBJ1-5
CASRLGGRGSNQPQHF
TGTGCAAGTCGCTTAGGGGGACGGGGTAGCAATCAGCCCCAGCATTTT
>NA|many|TRBV5-1|15|TRBJ2-1
CASGSGAGSYNEQFF
TGCGCCAGCGGGTCAGGGGCCGGCTCCTACAATGAGCAGTTCTTC
>NA|few|TRBV5-8|13|TRBJ1-2
CASSLTERYGYTF
TGTGCCAGCAGCTTGACGGAGCGTTATGGCTACACCTTC
>NA|many|TRBV12-3/TRBV12-4|14|TRBJ1-3
CASSLRGSGNTIYF
TGTGCCAGCAGTTTACGTGGCTCTGGAAACACCATATATTTT
>NA|many|TRBV12-3/TRBV12-4|14|TRBJ1-5
CASRLAGSNQPQHF
TGTGCCAGCAGGCTTGCCGGGAGCAATCAGCCCCAGCATTTT
>NA|many|TRBV5-5|14|TRBJ2-5
CASSVRWGTETQYF
TGTGCCAGCAGTGTCAGATGGGGGACTGAGACCCAGTACTTC
>NA|many|TRBV30|11|TRBJ2-2
CAWTRSGELFF
TGTGCCTGGACGAGGTCCGGGGAGCTGTTTTTT
>TRBD1|many|TRBV27|14|TRBJ2-1
CASSRGTGYNEQFF
TGTGCCAGCAGTCGGGGGACAGGATACAATGAGCAGTTCTTC
>NA|many|TRBV3-1|11|TRBJ1-1
CASSQGGEAFF
TGTGCCAGCAGCCAAGGCGGGGAGGCTTTCTTT
>TRBD2|many|TRBV3-1|15|TRBJ2-1
CASSHTSGDYNEQFF
TGTGCCAGCAGCCACACTAGCGGGGATTACAATGAGCAGTTCTTC
>TRBD1|NA|TRBV12-3/TRBV12-4|12|TRBJ1-1
CASSPGDREAFF
TGTGCCAGCAGTCCAGGGGACAGAGAAGCTTTCTTT
>TRBD1|many|TRBV12-3/TRBV12-4|15|TRBJ2-2
CASSLRQGAVGELFF
TGTGCCAGCAGTCTCCGACAGGGGGCAGTCGGGGAGCTGTTTTTT
>NA|many|TRBV23-1|17|TRBJ1-1
CASSPIRPSMVNTEAFF
TGCGCCAGCAGTCCAATTAGACCTAGTATGGTGAACACTGAAGCTTTCTTT
>TRBD2|many|TRBV7-3|16|TRBJ2-3
CASSFPEAGGPDTQYF
TGTGCCAGCAGCTTCCCCGAGGCGGGGGGGCCGGATACGCAGTATTTT
>NA|many|TRBV20-1|17|TRBJ1-2
CSASPHSGGGPVDGYTF
TGCAGTGCTAGCCCTCACAGTGGAGGGGGTCCAGTGGATGGCTACACCTTC
>NA|many|TRBV10-2|17|TRBJ2-2
CASSYSYGVVNTGELFF
TGCGCCAGCAGTTATTCATATGGGGTAGTTAACACCGGGGAGCTGTTTTTT
>NA|medium-sized|TRBV5-6|15|TRBJ1-1
CASSAQTADHTEAFF
TGTGCCAGCAGCGCCCAAACAGCGGACCACACTGAAGCTTTCTTT
>TRBD1|many|TRBV7-9|13|TRBJ1-1
CASSLTGGGNAFF
TGTGCCAGCAGCTTAACAGGGGGCGGTAATGCTTTCTTT
>NA|many|TRBV12-3/TRBV12-4|15|TRBJ1-5
CASSARRASNQPQHF
TGTGCCAGCAGCGCCCGACGGGCCAGCAATCAGCCCCAGCATTTT
>NA|many|TRBV5-1|17|TRBJ1-2
CASSLDLAERRNYGYTF
TGCGCCAGCAGCTTGGATCTCGCCGAGAGGCGCAACTATGGCTACACCTTC
>NA|many|TRBV20-1|15|TRBJ2-5
CSARDAGSPQETQYF
TGCAGTGCTAGAGATGCGGGGTCCCCCCAAGAGACCCAGTACTTC
>NA|many|TRBV5-4|12|TRBJ2-2
CASSLDSGELFF
TGTGCCAGCAGCTTGGACAGCGGGGAGCTGTTTTTT
>NA|many|TRBV10-2|17|TRBJ1-3
CASGQTETGISGNTIYF
TGCGCCAGCGGACAAACCGAAACAGGGATCTCTGGAAACACCATATATTTT
>NA|NA|TRBV20-1|13|TRBJ2-2
CSAAPLAAGELFF
TGCAGTGCTGCCCCCCTAGCAGCTGGGGAGCTGTTTTTT
>NA|NA|TRBV4-1|14|TRBJ2-2
CASSNYGGAGELFF
TGCGCCAGCAGCAACTATGGTGGCGCCGGGGAGCTGTTTTTT